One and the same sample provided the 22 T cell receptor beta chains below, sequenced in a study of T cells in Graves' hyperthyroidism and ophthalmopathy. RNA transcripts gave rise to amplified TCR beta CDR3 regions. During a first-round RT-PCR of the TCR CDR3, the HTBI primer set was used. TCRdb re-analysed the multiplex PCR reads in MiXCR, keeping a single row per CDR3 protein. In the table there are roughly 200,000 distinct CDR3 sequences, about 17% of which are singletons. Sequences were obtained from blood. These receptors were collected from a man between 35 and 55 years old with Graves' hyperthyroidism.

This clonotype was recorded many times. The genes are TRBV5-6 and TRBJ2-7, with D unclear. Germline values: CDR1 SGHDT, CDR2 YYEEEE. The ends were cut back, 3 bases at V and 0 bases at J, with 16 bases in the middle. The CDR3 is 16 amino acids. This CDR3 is CASSSLLGGDSYEQYF. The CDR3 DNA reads TGTGCCAGCAGCTCGCTCTTGGGTGGTGACTCCTACGAGCAGTACTTC.

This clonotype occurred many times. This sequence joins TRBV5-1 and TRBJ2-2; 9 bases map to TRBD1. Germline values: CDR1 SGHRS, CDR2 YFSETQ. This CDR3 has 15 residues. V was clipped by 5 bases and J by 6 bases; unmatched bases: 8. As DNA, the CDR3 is TGCGCCAGCAGTTACGGACAGGGGAAGTCCGGGGAGCTGTTTTTT. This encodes CASSYGQGKSGELFF.

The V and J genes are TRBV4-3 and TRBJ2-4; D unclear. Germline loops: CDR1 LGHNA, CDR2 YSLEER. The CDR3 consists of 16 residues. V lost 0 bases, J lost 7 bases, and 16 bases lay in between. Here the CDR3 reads CASSQDPEGTRNIQYF. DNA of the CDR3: TGCGCCAGCAGCCAAGATCCGGAAGGAACGAGGAACATTCAGTACTTC.

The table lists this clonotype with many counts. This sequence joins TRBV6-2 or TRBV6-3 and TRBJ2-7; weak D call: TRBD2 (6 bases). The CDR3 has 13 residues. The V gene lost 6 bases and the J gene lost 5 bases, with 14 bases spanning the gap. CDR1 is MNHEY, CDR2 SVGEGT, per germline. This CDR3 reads CASRDYRSDEQYF. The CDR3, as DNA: TGTGCCAGCAGGGACTACAGATCCGACGAGCAGTACTTC.

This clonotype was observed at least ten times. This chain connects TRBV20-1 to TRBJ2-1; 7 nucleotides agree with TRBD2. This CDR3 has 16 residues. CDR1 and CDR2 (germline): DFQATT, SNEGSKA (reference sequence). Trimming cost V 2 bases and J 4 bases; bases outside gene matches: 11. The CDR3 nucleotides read TGCAGTGCTAGACCGCCCGTGGGGGGGGGGTACAATGAGCAGTTCTTC. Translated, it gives CSARPPVGGGYNEQFF.

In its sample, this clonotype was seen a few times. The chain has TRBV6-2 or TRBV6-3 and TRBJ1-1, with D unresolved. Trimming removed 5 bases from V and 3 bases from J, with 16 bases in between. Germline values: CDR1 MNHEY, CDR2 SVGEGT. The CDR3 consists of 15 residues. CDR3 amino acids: CASSPTFSRYTEAFF. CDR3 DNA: TGTGCCAGCAGTCCGACCTTTAGTCGCTACACTGAAGCTTTCTTT.

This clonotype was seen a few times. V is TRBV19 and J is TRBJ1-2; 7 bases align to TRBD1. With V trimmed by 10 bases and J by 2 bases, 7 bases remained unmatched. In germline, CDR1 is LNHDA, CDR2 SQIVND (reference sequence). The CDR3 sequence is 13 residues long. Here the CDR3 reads CATQKDRNYGYTF. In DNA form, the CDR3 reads TGTGCCACTCAAAAGGACAGGAACTATGGCTACACCTTC.

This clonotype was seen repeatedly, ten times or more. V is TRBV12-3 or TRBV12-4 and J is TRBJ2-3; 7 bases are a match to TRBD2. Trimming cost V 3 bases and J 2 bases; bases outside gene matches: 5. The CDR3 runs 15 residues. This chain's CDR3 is CASSFGGGNTDTQYF. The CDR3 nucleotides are TGTGCCAGCAGTTTTGGGGGGGGGAACACAGATACGCAGTATTTT.

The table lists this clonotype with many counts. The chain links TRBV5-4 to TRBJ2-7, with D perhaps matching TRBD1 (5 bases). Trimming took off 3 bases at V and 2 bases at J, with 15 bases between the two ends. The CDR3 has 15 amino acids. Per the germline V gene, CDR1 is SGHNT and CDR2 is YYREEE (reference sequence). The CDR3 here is CASSSRARDPYEQYF. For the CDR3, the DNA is TGTGCCAGCAGCTCCCGAGCCAGGGATCCCTACGAGCAGTACTTC.

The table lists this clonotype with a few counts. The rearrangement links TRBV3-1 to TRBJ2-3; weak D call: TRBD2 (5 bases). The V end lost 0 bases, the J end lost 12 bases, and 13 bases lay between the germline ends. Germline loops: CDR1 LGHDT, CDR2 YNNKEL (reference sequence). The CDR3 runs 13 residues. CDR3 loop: CASSQDSGVLQYF. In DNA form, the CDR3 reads TGTGCCAGCAGCCAAGATTCCGGGGTCCTCCAGTATTTT.

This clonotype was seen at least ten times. The CDR3 region is CSASRQGAVDEQFF. CDR3 DNA: TGCAGTGCTAGCCGACAGGGGGCAGTGGATGAGCAGTTCTTC. The V call is TRBV20-1, the J call TRBJ2-1; 10 bases are shared with TRBD1. CDR3 length: 14 residues. CDR1 and CDR2 from the germline V gene are DFQATT and SNEGSKA (reference sequence). Losses at the gene ends were 3 bases for V and 8 bases for J; bases not matched to a gene: 7.

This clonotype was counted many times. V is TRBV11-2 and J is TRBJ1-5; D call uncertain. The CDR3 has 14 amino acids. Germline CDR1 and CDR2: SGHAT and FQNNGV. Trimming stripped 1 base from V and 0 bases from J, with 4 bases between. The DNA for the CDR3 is TGTGCCAGCAGCTTAGTACATAGCAATCAGCCCCAGCATTTT. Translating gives CASSLVHSNQPQHF.

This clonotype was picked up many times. Here the CDR3 reads CASSQDPPGVGELFF. CDR3 DNA: TGTGCCAGCAGCCAAGATCCCCCCGGGGTTGGGGAGCTGTTTTTT. J is TRBJ2-2 and V is TRBV3-1; D perhaps matches TRBD2 (5 bases). The germline V and J ends were trimmed by 0 bases and 8 bases, with 13 bases remaining between them. From germline, CDR1 is LGHDT and CDR2 YNNKEL (reference sequence). This CDR3 contains 15 residues.

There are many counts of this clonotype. For the CDR3, the DNA is TGCGCCAGCAGCTTGGGACATCAGGGTACCGGGGAGCTGTTTTTT. Protein product: CASSLGHQGTGELFF. The genes are TRBV5-1 and TRBJ2-2, with D tentatively TRBD1 (5 bases). The CDR3 is 15 residues long. Looked up from germline, CDR1 is SGHRS and CDR2 is YFSETQ. Deletions cut 0 bases from V and 5 bases from J, with 11 bases between.

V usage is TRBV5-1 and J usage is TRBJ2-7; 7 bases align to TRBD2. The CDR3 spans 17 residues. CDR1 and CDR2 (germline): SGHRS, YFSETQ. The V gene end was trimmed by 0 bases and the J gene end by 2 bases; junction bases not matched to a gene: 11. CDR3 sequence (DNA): TGCGCCAGCAGCTTGGCCACTGTAGCGGGCGCTACCTACGAGCAGTACTTC. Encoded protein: CASSLATVAGATYEQYF.

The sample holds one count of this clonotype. CDR3 residues: CASSLAVGLAGAETQYF. The CDR3 DNA follows: TGTGCCAGCAGCTTAGCGGTAGGACTAGCGGGGGCAGAGACCCAGTACTTC. V gene TRBV7-2 combines with J gene TRBJ2-5, with 13 nucleotides matching TRBD2. Germline V gives CDR1 SGHTA, CDR2 FQGNSA. The CDR3 extends over 17 amino acids. Trimming at V came to 0 bases and at J to 4 bases, leaving 5 bases not matched to a gene.

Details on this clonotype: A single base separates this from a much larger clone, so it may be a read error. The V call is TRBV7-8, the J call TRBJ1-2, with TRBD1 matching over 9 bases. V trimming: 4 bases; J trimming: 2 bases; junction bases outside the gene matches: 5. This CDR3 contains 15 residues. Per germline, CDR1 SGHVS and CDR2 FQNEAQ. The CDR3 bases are TGTGCCAGCAGCTCATGGACAGGGGAAAACTATGGCTACACCTTC. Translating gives CASSSWTGENYGYTF. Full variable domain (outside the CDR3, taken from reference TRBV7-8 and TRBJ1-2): GAGVSQSPRYKVAKRGQDVALRCDPISGHVSLFWYQQALGQGPEFLTYFQNEAQLDKSGLPSDRFFAERPEGSVSTLKIQRTQQEDSAVYLCASSSWTGENYGYTFGSGTRLTVV.

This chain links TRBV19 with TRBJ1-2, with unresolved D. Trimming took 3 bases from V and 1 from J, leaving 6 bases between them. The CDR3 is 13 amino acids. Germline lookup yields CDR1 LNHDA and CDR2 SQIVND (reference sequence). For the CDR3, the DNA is TGTGCCAGTAGTATTGCAGATAACTATGGCTACACCTTC. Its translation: CASSIADNYGYTF.

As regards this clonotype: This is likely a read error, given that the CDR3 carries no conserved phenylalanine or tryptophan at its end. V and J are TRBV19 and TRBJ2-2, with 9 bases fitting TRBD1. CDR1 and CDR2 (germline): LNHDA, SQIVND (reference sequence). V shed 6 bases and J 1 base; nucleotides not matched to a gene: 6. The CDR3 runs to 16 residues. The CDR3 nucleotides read TGTGCCAGTAGCCCCGGACAGGGGATGAACACCGGGGAGCTGTTTTAT. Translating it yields CASSPGQGMNTGELFY.

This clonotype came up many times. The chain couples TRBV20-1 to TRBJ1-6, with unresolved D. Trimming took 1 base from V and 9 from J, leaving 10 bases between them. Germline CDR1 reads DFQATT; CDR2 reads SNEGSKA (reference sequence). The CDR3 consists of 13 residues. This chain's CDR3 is CSARASDVSPLHF. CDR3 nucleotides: TGCAGTGCTAGAGCTTCGGACGTTTCACCCCTCCACTTT.

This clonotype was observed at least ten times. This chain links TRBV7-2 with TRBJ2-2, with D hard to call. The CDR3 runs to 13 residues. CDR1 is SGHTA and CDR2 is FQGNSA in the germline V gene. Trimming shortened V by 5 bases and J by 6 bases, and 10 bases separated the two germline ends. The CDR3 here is CASSPNVAGELFF. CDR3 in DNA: TGTGCCAGCAGCCCGAATGTTGCCGGGGAGCTGTTTTTT.

In nucleotides, the CDR3 is TGCGCCAGCACCCGGGACAGGGGATACTATGGCTACACCTTC. It is translated as CASTRDRGYYGYTF. The chain uses TRBV4-3 and TRBJ1-2, with TRBD1 matching over 10 bases. The junction had 5 bases not matched to a gene; V was cut back by 7 bases and J by 3 bases. The CDR3 consists of 14 residues. CDR1 is LGHNA and CDR2 is YSLEER in the germline V gene.